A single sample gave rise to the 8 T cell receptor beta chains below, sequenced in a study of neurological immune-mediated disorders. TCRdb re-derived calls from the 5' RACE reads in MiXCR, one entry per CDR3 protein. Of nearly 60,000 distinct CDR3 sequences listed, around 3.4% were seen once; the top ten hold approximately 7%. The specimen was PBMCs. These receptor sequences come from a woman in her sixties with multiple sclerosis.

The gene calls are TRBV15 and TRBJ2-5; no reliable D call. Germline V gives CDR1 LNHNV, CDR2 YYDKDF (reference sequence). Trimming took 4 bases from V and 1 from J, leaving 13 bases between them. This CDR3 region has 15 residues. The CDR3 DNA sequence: TGTGCCACCAGCACGTACCCACGGATCCAAGAGACCCAGTACTTC. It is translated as CATSTYPRIQETQYF.

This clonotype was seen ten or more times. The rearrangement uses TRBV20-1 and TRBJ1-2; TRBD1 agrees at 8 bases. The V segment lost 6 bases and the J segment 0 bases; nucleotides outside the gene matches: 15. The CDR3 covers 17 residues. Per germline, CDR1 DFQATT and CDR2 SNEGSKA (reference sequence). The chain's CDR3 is CSAVRDPNRGTNYGYTF. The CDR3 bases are TGCAGTGCCGTCCGCGACCCTAACAGGGGGACTAACTATGGCTACACCTTC.

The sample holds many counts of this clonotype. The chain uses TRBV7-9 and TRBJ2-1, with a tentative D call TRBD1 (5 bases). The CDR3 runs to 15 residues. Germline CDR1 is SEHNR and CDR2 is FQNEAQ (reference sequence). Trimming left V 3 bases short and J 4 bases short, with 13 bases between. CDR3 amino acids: CASSFQGPTYNEQFF. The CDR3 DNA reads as TGTGCCAGCAGCTTTCAGGGCCCGACATACAATGAGCAGTTCTTC.

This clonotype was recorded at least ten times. The CDR3 DNA follows: TGCAGTGCTAGAACTAGCTCGGGGATCACAGATACGCAGTATTTT. It translates to CSARTSSGITDTQYF. V is TRBV20-1 and J is TRBJ2-3, with TRBD2 as a possible D gene (6 bases). Germline V gene sequence: CDR1 DFQATT, CDR2 SNEGSKA (reference sequence). V lost 2 bases and J 2 bases, leaving 14 bases between the germline ends. The CDR3 extends over 15 amino acids.

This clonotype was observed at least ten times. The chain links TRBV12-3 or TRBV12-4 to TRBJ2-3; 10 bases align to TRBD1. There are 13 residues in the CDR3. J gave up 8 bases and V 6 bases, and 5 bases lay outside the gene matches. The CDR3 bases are TGTGCCAGCAGGCCGGGACAGGGGTTTACGCAGTATTTT. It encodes CASRPGQGFTQYF.

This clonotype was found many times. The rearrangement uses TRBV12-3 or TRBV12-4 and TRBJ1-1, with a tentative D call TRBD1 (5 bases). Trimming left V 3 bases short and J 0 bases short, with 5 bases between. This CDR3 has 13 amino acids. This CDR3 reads CASSLGVNTEAFF. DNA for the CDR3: TGTGCCAGCAGTTTGGGGGTGAACACTGAAGCTTTCTTT.

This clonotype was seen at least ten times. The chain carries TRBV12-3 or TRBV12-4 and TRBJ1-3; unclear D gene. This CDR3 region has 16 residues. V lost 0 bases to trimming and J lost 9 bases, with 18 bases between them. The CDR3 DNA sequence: TGTGCCAGCAGTTTAGCCCGGATAACCTCTATGGTCACCATATATTTT. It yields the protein CASSLARITSMVTIYF.

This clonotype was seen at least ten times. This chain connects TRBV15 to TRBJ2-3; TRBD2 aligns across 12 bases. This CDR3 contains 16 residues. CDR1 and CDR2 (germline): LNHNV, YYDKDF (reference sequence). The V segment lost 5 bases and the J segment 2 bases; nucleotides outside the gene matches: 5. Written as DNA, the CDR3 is TGTGCCACCAGCTCACGGACTAGCGGGGCCACAGATACGCAGTATTTT. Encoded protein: CATSSRTSGATDTQYF.